A selection of T cell receptor beta chains follows, all from one sample in a study of blood T cell repertoires in COVID-19. The data were produced by immunoSEQ multiplex PCR, yet TCRdb's version contains in-frame clones alone and is incomplete. The repertoire holds roughly 330,000 clones, with roughly 82% as singletons. The sample taken for sequencing was peripheral blood. These TCRs come from a woman aged 50 to 60 with acute or convalescent COVID-19. Both conserved end residues are part of each CDR3. The D gene is left open where the match is weak. Clone sizes are given selectively: once, few, many, or a class where the clone is expanded.

D: TRBD1
J: TRBJ1-2
size: NA
V: TRBV5-6
CDR3: CASSLGAGQEYYGYTF
DNA: TGTGCCAGCAGCTTGGGCGCGGGACAGGAGTACTATGGCTACACCTTC

D: NA
J: TRBJ1-4
size: NA
V: TRBV2
CDR3: CASSEFGQLATNEKLFF
DNA: TGTGCCAGCAGTGAATTTGGGCAGCTTGCAACTAATGAAAAACTGTTTTTT

D: NA
J: TRBJ2-7
size: once
V: TRBV24-1
CDR3: CATSARGAAYEQYF
DNA: TGTGCCACCAGTGCTCGGGGGGCCGCCTACGAGCAGTACTTC

D: TRBD2
J: TRBJ2-3
size: NA
V: TRBV28
CDR3: CASSPRGLAGTDTQYF
DNA: TGTGCCAGCAGTCCCCGAGGACTAGCGGGAACAGATACGCAGTATTTT

D: TRBD1
J: TRBJ1-5
size: NA
V: TRBV27
CDR3: CASSPLPDRGASNQPQHF
DNA: TGTGCCAGCAGTCCTCTCCCTGACAGGGGAGCGAGCAATCAGCCCCAGCATTTT

D: NA
J: TRBJ2-1
size: NA
V: TRBV9
CDR3: CASSARSRDNEQFF
DNA: TGTGCCAGCAGCGCGAGGAGCAGAGACAATGAGCAGTTCTTC

D: TRBD2
J: TRBJ2-7
size: NA
V: TRBV5-1
CDR3: CASSGIPGTSGRPYEQYF
DNA: TGCGCCAGCAGCGGGATCCCCGGGACTAGCGGGAGACCCTACGAGCAGTACTTC

D: NA
J: TRBJ1-3
size: NA
V: TRBV7-2
CDR3: CASSLSWGDSGNTIYF
DNA: TGTGCCAGCAGCTTAAGTTGGGGGGACTCTGGAAACACCATATATTTT

D: NA
J: TRBJ1-1
size: NA
V: TRBV28
CDR3: CASSFSCRVDVTEAFF
DNA: TGTGCCAGCAGTTTCTCATGCAGGGTGGATGTCACTGAAGCTTTCTTT

D: NA
J: TRBJ2-7
size: NA
V: TRBV24-1
CDR3: CATSDPLPSYEQYF
DNA: TGTGCCACCAGTGATCCCCTCCCCTCCTACGAGCAGTACTTC

D: NA
J: TRBJ2-3
size: once
V: TRBV11-1
CDR3: CASSPGEMVPDTQYF
DNA: TGTGCCAGCAGCCCGGGGGAGATGGTACCAGATACGCAGTATTTT

D: TRBD2
J: TRBJ2-3
size: NA
V: TRBV13
CDR3: CASSRRTSGRDTQYF
DNA: TGTGCCAGCAGCCGTCGGACTAGCGGGAGAGATACGCAGTATTTT

D: TRBD2
J: TRBJ2-1
size: NA
V: TRBV7-2
CDR3: CASSLASPREGGNEQFF
DNA: TGTGCCAGCAGCTTAGCGTCTCCGCGGGAGGGCGGGAATGAGCAGTTCTTC

D: NA
J: TRBJ2-7
size: NA
V: TRBV5-1
CDR3: CASSLSLGHRSYEQYF
DNA: TGCGCCAGCAGCTTATCCCTGGGACATAGATCCTACGAGCAGTACTTC

D: NA
J: TRBJ2-3
size: NA
V: TRBV7-9
CDR3: CASRKGRSSTDTQYF
DNA: TGTGCCAGCAGAAAGGGGAGGTCTAGCACAGATACGCAGTATTTT

D: NA
J: TRBJ1-3
size: once
V: TRBV5-5
CDR3: CASSLLVAGNTIYF
DNA: TGTGCCAGCAGCTTGCTAGTTGCTGGAAACACCATATATTTT

D: TRBD2
J: TRBJ2-7
size: NA
V: TRBV5-4
CDR3: CASSQRDYEQYF
DNA: TGTGCCAGCAGCCAACGGGACTATGAGCAGTACTTC

D: TRBD1
J: TRBJ1-5
size: NA
V: TRBV10-1
CDR3: CASSVRDRNVDSNQPQHF
DNA: TGCGCCAGCAGTGTCCGGGACAGGAACGTCGATAGCAATCAGCCCCAGCATTTT

D: TRBD1
J: TRBJ1-5
size: NA
V: TRBV27
CDR3: CASSTTIGGIQPQHF
DNA: TGTGCCAGCAGTACAACTATAGGGGGCATTCAGCCCCAGCATTTT

D: NA
J: TRBJ1-2
size: NA
V: TRBV7-2
CDR3: CASSSADSPDGYTF
DNA: TGTGCCAGCAGCTCAGCGGACAGTCCGGATGGCTACACCTTC

D: TRBD2
J: TRBJ2-1
size: once
V: TRBV5-1
CDR3: CASSLALLAGGGNEQFF
DNA: TGCGCCAGCAGCTTGGCCCTACTAGCGGGAGGCGGGAATGAGCAGTTCTTC

D: TRBD2
J: TRBJ2-7
size: NA
V: TRBV10-3
CDR3: CAISEGGLQYEQYF
DNA: TGTGCCATCAGTGAGGGGGGACTACAGTACGAGCAGTACTTC

D: TRBD1
J: TRBJ1-1
size: NA
V: TRBV10-1
CDR3: CASSQRQGSSEAFF
DNA: TGCGCCAGCAGTCAGAGACAGGGTAGTTCTGAAGCTTTCTTT

D: NA
J: TRBJ2-5
size: NA
V: TRBV7-3
CDR3: CASSLTTLGAQYF
DNA: TGTGCCAGCAGCCTGACGACTCTAGGGGCCCAGTACTTC

D: TRBD2
J: TRBJ2-2
size: NA
V: TRBV7-3
CDR3: CASSLVTVGLAGVAGELFF
DNA: TGTGCCAGCAGCTTGGTAACAGTGGGACTAGCGGGAGTTGCCGGGGAGCTGTTTTTT

D: NA
J: TRBJ1-6
size: NA
V: TRBV20-1
CDR3: CSASAGRRGNSPLHF
DNA: TGCAGTGCTAGTGCCGGACGGAGGGGTAATTCACCCCTCCACTTT

D: NA
J: TRBJ2-7
size: NA
V: TRBV10-3
CDR3: CAIAYLGQSYEQYF
DNA: TGTGCCATCGCCTATCTTGGACAATCCTACGAGCAGTACTTC

D: NA
J: TRBJ2-5
size: NA
V: TRBV4-3
CDR3: CASSHRLQETQYF
DNA: TGCGCCAGCAGCCACCGCCTACAAGAGACCCAGTACTTC

D: TRBD1
J: TRBJ2-4
size: NA
V: TRBV11-3
CDR3: CASSLGHTGDIQYF
DNA: TGTGCCAGCAGCTTAGGACATACAGGGGACATTCAGTACTTC

D: TRBD1
J: TRBJ1-2
size: few
V: TRBV10-3
CDR3: CAISGAKGTGNYGYTF
DNA: TGTGCCATCAGTGGGGCAAAAGGGACAGGGAACTATGGCTACACCTTC

D: NA
J: TRBJ2-3
size: NA
V: TRBV10-3
CDR3: CAISESNRELDTQYF
DNA: TGTGCCATCAGTGAGTCGAACAGGGAATTGGATACGCAGTATTTT

D: NA
J: TRBJ1-3
size: NA
V: TRBV27
CDR3: CASMGWGAGNTIYF
DNA: TGTGCCAGCATGGGTTGGGGGGCTGGAAACACCATATATTTT

D: NA
J: TRBJ2-2
size: NA
V: TRBV18
CDR3: CASSPFLSGELFF
DNA: TGTGCCAGCTCACCTTTCCTTTCCGGGGAGCTGTTTTTT

D: NA
J: TRBJ1-1
size: NA
V: TRBV19
CDR3: CASSRPRVANTEAFF
DNA: TGTGCCAGTAGTCGACCGCGGGTAGCGAACACTGAAGCTTTCTTT

D: TRBD1
J: TRBJ1-6
size: NA
V: TRBV5-1
CDR3: CASSSLPGQNSPLHF
DNA: TGCGCCAGCAGCTCGCTACCGGGACAGAATTCACCCCTCCACTTT

D: TRBD2
J: TRBJ2-7
size: NA
V: TRBV5-1
CDR3: CASSLLASGSFNEQYF
DNA: TGCGCCAGCAGCCTCCTAGCTAGCGGGAGTTTCAACGAGCAGTACTTC

D: TRBD2
J: TRBJ2-7
size: NA
V: TRBV28
CDR3: CASILSGIRGSSYEQYF
DNA: TGTGCCAGCATCCTTAGCGGGATCCGCGGAAGCTCCTACGAGCAGTACTTC

D: NA
J: TRBJ1-1
size: NA
V: TRBV21-1
CDR3: CASSNVGGGTEAFF
DNA: NA

D: TRBD1
J: TRBJ1-2
size: NA
V: TRBV18
CDR3: CASSPFGQGSNYGYTF
DNA: TGTGCCAGCTCACCATTTGGACAGGGCAGCAACTATGGCTACACCTTC

D: NA
J: TRBJ1-5
size: NA
V: TRBV5-1
CDR3: CASSLAGVSNQPQHF
DNA: TGCGCCAGCAGCTTGGCAGGGGTTAGCAATCAGCCCCAGCATTTT

D: NA
J: TRBJ1-4
size: NA
V: TRBV6-6
CDR3: CASSYGGREKLFF
DNA: TGTGCCAGCAGTTACGGGGGCCGGGAAAAACTGTTTTTT

D: NA
J: TRBJ2-7
size: NA
V: TRBV21-1
CDR3: CASSKDSGTGLDEQYF
DNA: TGTGCCAGCAGCAAAGACTCCGGGACAGGGCTCGACGAGCAGTACTTC

D: TRBD1
J: TRBJ2-1
size: NA
V: TRBV7-9
CDR3: CASSFWDRGDEQFF
DNA: TGTGCCAGCAGCTTTTGGGACAGGGGAGATGAGCAGTTCTTC

D: TRBD2
J: TRBJ2-7
size: NA
V: TRBV5-1
CDR3: CASSLAGLAGVQEQYF
DNA: TGCGCCAGCAGCTTGGCCGGGCTAGCGGGAGTGCAGGAGCAGTACTTC

D: NA
J: TRBJ2-7
size: NA
V: TRBV3-1/TRBV3-2
CDR3: CASSQESLFYEQYF
DNA: TGTGCCAGCAGCCAAGAAAGCCTCTTCTACGAGCAGTACTTC

D: TRBD1
J: TRBJ2-7
size: NA
V: TRBV19
CDR3: CASSIKGPTGGASYEQYF
DNA: TGTGCCAGTAGTATAAAGGGCCCCACAGGGGGCGCCTCCTACGAGCAGTACTTC

D: TRBD2
J: TRBJ2-5
size: NA
V: TRBV5-1
CDR3: CASSWGSSGSGEAQYF
DNA: TGCGCCAGCAGCTGGGGAAGTAGCGGGAGCGGGGAGGCCCAGTACTTC

D: TRBD1
J: TRBJ2-7
size: NA
V: TRBV10-1
CDR3: CASNPIGDSLYEQYF
DNA: TGCGCCAGCAACCCCATAGGGGACAGTTTATACGAGCAGTACTTC

D: NA
J: TRBJ2-7
size: NA
V: TRBV14
CDR3: CASSQVRETYEQYF
DNA: TGTGCCAGCAGCCAAGTGCGGGAAACCTACGAGCAGTACTTC

D: NA
J: TRBJ2-5
size: once
V: TRBV7-2
CDR3: CASSPTWAQETQYF
DNA: TGTGCCAGCAGCCCCACTTGGGCTCAAGAGACCCAGTACTTC

D: NA
J: TRBJ1-2
size: NA
V: TRBV3-1/TRBV3-2
CDR3: CASSLTGSYGYTF
DNA: TGTGCCAGCAGCCTAACAGGTTCCTATGGCTACACCTTC

D: TRBD1
J: TRBJ1-2
size: NA
V: TRBV3-1/TRBV3-2
CDR3: CASSQGIQGAIYGYTF
DNA: TGTGCCAGCAGCCAAGGAATACAGGGGGCTATCTATGGCTACACCTTC

D: NA
J: TRBJ1-5
size: few
V: TRBV6-5
CDR3: CASSYSRGPGQPQHF
DNA: TGTGCCAGCAGTTACTCTCGCGGTCCGGGTCAGCCCCAGCATTTT

D: NA
J: TRBJ2-3
size: NA
V: TRBV13
CDR3: CASSLWEADTQYF
DNA: TGTGCCAGCAGCTTATGGGAGGCAGATACGCAGTATTTT

D: NA
J: TRBJ1-6
size: NA
V: TRBV5-6
CDR3: CASSPVTGINSPLHF
DNA: TGTGCCAGCAGCCCCGTTACGGGAATTAATTCACCCCTCCACTTT

D: TRBD1
J: TRBJ2-1
size: NA
V: TRBV5-6
CDR3: CASSPPPASRDRAYNEQFF
DNA: TGTGCCAGCAGCCCGCCACCTGCCTCCCGGGACAGGGCTTACAATGAGCAGTTCTTC

D: TRBD1
J: TRBJ2-3
size: NA
V: TRBV19
CDR3: CASSIFRGQGPDTQYF
DNA: TGTGCCAGTAGTATTTTCCGGGGACAGGGCCCAGATACGCAGTATTTT

D: TRBD2
J: TRBJ2-1
size: NA
V: TRBV3-1/TRBV3-2
CDR3: CASRPDPGLASRYNEQFF
DNA: TGTGCCAGCAGACCCGACCCTGGACTAGCGAGTAGGTATAATGAGCAGTTCTTC

D: TRBD2
J: TRBJ2-7
size: NA
V: TRBV10-2
CDR3: CASTGLAGNYEQYF
DNA: TGCGCCAGCACCGGACTAGCGGGAAACTACGAGCAGTACTTC